The 13 T cell receptor beta chains below all came from one sample that was sequenced in a study of glioma-infiltrating T cells (TCRdb year 2016). The sequencer listed for this sample is Illumina MiSeq. The iRepertoire nested amplicon-rescue multiplex PCR (arm-PCR) platform was used to amplify TCR alpha and beta CDR3 regions from RNA. TCRdb took the public reads, trimmed them with fastp at Q25, ran MiXCR for clone calling and kept in-frame beta chains. Records with the same CDR3 protein are collapsed into one entry carrying the most frequent genes and DNA. The sample table records about 380,000 distinct CDR3 sequences; about two fifths of these occur just once. Jointly, the top ten make up around 12% of the sample. Sequenced input: glioma tissue, nonneoplastic brain tissue, or PBMCs (not recorded which). The receptors derive from a human donor with low-grade glioma or glioblastoma, undergoing nonglioma brain surgery, or in good health (not recorded which).

With respect to this clonotype: This could be a read error, since a much larger clone is one nucleotide away. The chain carries TRBV28 and TRBJ2-3; 8 bases map to TRBD1. V dropped 7 bases and J dropped 4; count of bases not matched to a gene: 10. Germline CDR1 reads MDHEN; CDR2 reads SYDVKM. CDR3 length: 15 amino acids. The CDR3 sequence: CASTAGTGWSDTQYF. The CDR3 DNA follows: TGTGCCAGCACCGCCGGGACAGGATGGTCAGATACGCAGTATTTT.

The rearrangement joins TRBV20-1 to TRBJ1-1; tentatively, D is TRBD1 (5 bases). The CDR3 contains 14 residues. V lost 5 bases to trimming and J lost 1 base, with 14 bases between them. CDR1 is DFQATT and CDR2 is SNEGSKA in the germline V gene (reference sequence). The CDR3 DNA reads as TGCAGTGCTCCCCCCGGCGGGGGGAACACTGAAGCTTTCTTT. Its protein product is CSAPPGGGNTEAFF.

As regards this clonotype: This is likely a read error, given that the CDR3 carries no conserved phenylalanine or tryptophan at its end. This chain links TRBV24-1 with TRBJ1-1; 8 positions match TRBD1. In germline, CDR1 is KGHDR, CDR2 SFDVKD. The V and J ends lost 4 bases and 1 base, in that order; junction bases with no gene match: 1. The CDR3 extends over 14 amino acids. CDR3 amino acids: CATSDGTGNTEAFL. The CDR3 DNA reads as TGTGCCACCAGTGACGGGACAGGGAACACTGAAGCTTTCCTT.

As regards this clonotype: Possible read error: a much larger clone is one base away. The chain carries TRBV20-1 and TRBJ1-1; D might be TRBD1 (6 bases). V dropped 6 bases and J dropped 4 bases, with 12 bases sitting between them. Germline CDR1 DFQATT, CDR2 SNEGSKA (reference sequence). The CDR3 runs to 12 residues. DNA for the CDR3: TGCAGTGCAACAGGGTGGGTCACTGAAGCTTTCTTT. This sequence encodes CSATGWVTEAFF.

This clonotype occurred many times. V and J are TRBV6-2 or TRBV6-3 and TRBJ1-1; D is perhaps TRBD1 (6 bases). Germline CDR1 is MNHEY and CDR2 is SVGEGT. The CDR3 totals 14 residues. V was pared by 3 bases and J by 1 base, with 9 bases between. The CDR3 here is CASSYWTANTEAFF. Written as DNA, the CDR3 is TGTGCCAGCAGTTATTGGACAGCGAACACTGAAGCTTTCTTT.

This chain connects TRBV6-2 or TRBV6-3 to TRBJ2-7, with D unclear. CDR1 and CDR2 from the germline V gene are MNHEY and SVGEGT. V lost 7 bases, J lost 3 bases, and 16 bases lay in between. This CDR3 has 14 residues. For the CDR3, the DNA is TGTGCCAGCACCACAGCCCCCCTCCTCTACGAGCAGTACTTC. It specifies CASTTAPLLYEQYF.

This clonotype was found once. The chain joins TRBV18 to TRBJ1-2; no firm D call. V lost 5 bases and J lost 0, with 7 bases in between. The CDR3 is 13 amino acids. Germline CDR1 reads KGHSH; CDR2 reads LQKENI. Here the CDR3 DNA reads TGTGCCAGCTCAGCCCGGGCTAACTATGGCTACACCTTC. It translates to CASSARANYGYTF.

This clonotype has just a few counts. The rearrangement joins TRBV7-6 to TRBJ2-1, with TRBD2 identical over 9 bases. Germline V gene lookup returns CDR1 SGHVS and CDR2 FNYEAQ. The CDR3 has 15 residues. Unmatched junction bases numbered 11, after V lost 7 bases and J lost 7 bases. CDR3 protein: CASTLMAGGFNEQFF. CDR3 DNA: TGTGCCAGCACTTTGATGGCGGGAGGGTTTAATGAGCAGTTCTTC.

The chain uses TRBV28 and TRBJ2-2, with D tentatively TRBD2 (6 bases). CDR1 is MDHEN and CDR2 is SYDVKM in the germline V gene. The V gene lost 4 bases and the J gene lost 0 bases, with 12 bases spanning the gap. This CDR3 contains 16 residues. The CDR3 protein is CASSSYSGSNTGELFF. For the CDR3, the DNA is TGTGCCAGCAGTTCCTATAGCGGCTCGAACACCGGGGAGCTGTTTTTT. Variable domain in full (rest from reference TRBV28 and TRBJ2-2): DVKVTQSSRYLVKRTGEKVFLECVQDMDHENMFWYRQDPGLGLRLIYFSYDVKMKEKGDIPEGYSVSREKKERFSLILESASTNQTSMYLCASSSYSGSNTGELFFGEGSRLTVL.

The chain employs TRBV29-1 and TRBJ2-1; maybe TRBD2 (6 bases). The V gene's germline CDR1 is SQVTM and CDR2 ANQGSEA. The CDR3 totals 15 residues. Deletions cut 3 bases from V and 0 bases from J, with 12 bases between. DNA for the CDR3: TGCAGCGTTGATGATAGCGGTAGCTCCTACAATGAGCAGTTCTTC. Protein product: CSVDDSGSSYNEQFF.

This clonotype was observed at least ten times. The chain couples TRBV27 to TRBJ2-7; TRBD1 agrees at 8 bases. Germline V gene lookup returns CDR1 MNHEY and CDR2 SMNVEV (reference sequence). Trimming cost V 4 bases and J 1 base; bases outside gene matches: 3. This CDR3 is built from 14 residues. The CDR3 loop reads CASSWTGSSYEQYF. CDR3 nucleotide sequence: TGTGCCAGCAGTTGGACAGGGTCTTCCTACGAGCAGTACTTC.

This chain connects TRBV18 to TRBJ1-3; D unclear. The V end was cut by 6 bases, the J end by 0 bases, with 18 bases between. The germline V gene has CDR1 KGHSH and CDR2 LQKENI. The CDR3 is 17 residues long. The CDR3 DNA follows: TGTGCCAGCTCGCCCTCCTTAGGAGGGAACTCTGGAAACACCATATATTTT. Translation gives CASSPSLGGNSGNTIYF.

The J gene is TRBJ2-7, the V gene TRBV3-1, with 7 nucleotides matching TRBD1. The J segment lost 2 bases and the V segment lost 8 bases, leaving 3 bases of the junction unmatched. Germline V CDR1 and CDR2: LGHDT, YNNKEL (reference sequence). There are 12 residues in the CDR3. This chain's CDR3 is CASGTAPYEQYF. The CDR3 DNA reads TGTGCCAGCGGGACAGCCCCCTACGAGCAGTACTTC.